A selection of T cell receptor beta chains follows, all from one sample in a study of blood T cell repertoires in COVID-19. TCRdb keeps only in-frame clones here, not all; method: immunoSEQ multiplex PCR. The repertoire consists of 200,000 to 250,000 clones, with approximately 90% occurring once and the leading ten covering about 2.6%. Material: PBMCs or T cells enriched from blood (not recorded which). The receptor set was obtained from a woman younger than 45 who had recovered from COVID-19. The CDR3 runs from the conserved cysteine through the conserved F or W. D genes are given only for firm matches.

CDR3	V	D	J
CASSLQGNTEAFF	TRBV7-9	-	TRBJ1-1
CASSHRTGRHTEAFF	TRBV4-3	TRBD1	TRBJ1-1
CASSPSGWRGETQYF	TRBV7-6	-	TRBJ2-5
CASSLGYGREAGELFF	TRBV7-6	-	TRBJ2-2
CASSWGQTNQPQHF	TRBV7-2	-	TRBJ1-5
CASSWGTGMNTEAFF	TRBV5-4	TRBD1	TRBJ1-1
CASSRVRGGYEQYF	TRBV14	-	TRBJ2-7
CASSLASLNTGELFF	TRBV7-9	-	TRBJ2-2
CASSERRNSYEQYF	TRBV2	-	TRBJ2-7
CACRGARTGELFF	TRBV27	-	TRBJ2-2
CSASTGNTEAFF	TRBV29-1	-	TRBJ1-1
CASSLEPGQGWGEQFF	TRBV5-1	TRBD1	TRBJ2-1
CASSSRGTGGLSNQPQHF	TRBV5-6	TRBD1	TRBJ1-5
CASSRGHRAEAFF	TRBV18	-	TRBJ1-1
CASSENTGDTEAFF	TRBV2	TRBD1	TRBJ1-1
CASSQRRGGNTIYF	TRBV6-5	-	TRBJ1-3
CSVGTDTLSGNTIYF	TRBV29-1	-	TRBJ1-3
CASSLELESYNEQFF	TRBV5-4	-	TRBJ2-1
CASSIDRDYLGYTF	TRBV19	-	TRBJ1-2
CASSQGSIAGFNEQFF	TRBV4-3	-	TRBJ2-1
CAITNGTGLSTDTQYF	TRBV10-3	TRBD1	TRBJ2-3
CASSAGLAGGLRNEQFF	TRBV6-1	TRBD2	TRBJ2-1
CSASFPDRGLKTEAFF	TRBV20-1	TRBD1	TRBJ1-1
CASSQEIGPGGRFSKNIQYF	TRBV4-1	-	TRBJ2-4
CASSPGQSSGNTIYF	TRBV18	TRBD1	TRBJ1-3
CASSQDGGYTEAFF	TRBV4-3	-	TRBJ1-1
CASSTHRDSGAEAFF	TRBV6-5	TRBD1	TRBJ1-1
CASSLTANQPQHF	TRBV7-3	-	TRBJ1-5
CASSPGGYGETQYF	TRBV19	-	TRBJ2-5
CASSFSGEETQYF	TRBV7-8	TRBD2	TRBJ2-5
CASSLGGGTNEKLFF	TRBV7-8	-	TRBJ1-4
CASSFDRGRTEAFF	TRBV6-5	TRBD1	TRBJ1-1